The sequence of this T cell receptor beta chain was determined in a study of cytomegalovirus exposure and HLA in healthy donors. Points from the study as a whole: Another analysis was done later, and it associated approximately 15,000 TCR beta sequences with HLA alleles at 0.05 false discovery rate. Sequencing had likely introduced a cluster of highly shared sequence variants as an artifact.

A remark on this clone: Its antigen is unidentified.

PCR used 60 Vbeta primers and 13 Jbeta primers. Only in-frame clones appear in the TCRdb table, and some are missing; sequencing was by immunoSEQ multiplex PCR. The sample yields around 170,000 clones, roughly 79% seen once. Germline V gene sequence: CDR1 SGDLS, CDR2 YYNGEE. The CDR3 is made up of 14 amino acids. The TCR sequence derives from a woman aged 40-49 years in good health and CMV-seropositive. The rearrangement uses TRBV9 and TRBJ2-5; 8 bases match TRBD1. The DNA matches TRBJ2-7 better at its end, which makes the J call doubtful. Material: PBMCs. This chain's CDR3 is CASSPGGQYYEQYF. The DNA of the CDR3 is TGTGCCAGCAGCCCAGGGGGCCAATACTACGAGCAGTACTTC.